The sequence of this T cell receptor (beta chain) was determined in a study of graft-versus-host responses after intestinal transplantation. Overall study: Multivisceral, liver-intestinal, or isolated intestinal grafts went to recipients. Anti-thymocyte globulin served as induction for all recipients, who then took tacrolimus and steroids for about 3 years.

Assay used: immunoSEQ multiplex PCR; TCRdb lists only in-frame clones, some missing. This table holds about 29,000 clones, more than 85% found once. The input for sequencing was PBMCs, taken about 70 days after intestinal transplant. This TCR derives from a human patient who received an intestinal transplant, so some T cells may come from the graft donor.

CDR3 sequence reads: CASSWGTGFEKLFF. Here the CDR3 DNA reads TGTGCCAGCAGCTGGGGGACAGGGTTTGAAAAACTGTTTTTT. V gene TRBV5-6 combines with J gene TRBJ1-4, with 9 nucleotides matching TRBD1. CDR3 length equals 14 residues. In germline, CDR1 is SGHDT, CDR2 YYEEEE. Germline trimming cut 3 bases from V and 7 bases from J; bases unmatched to any gene: 4.